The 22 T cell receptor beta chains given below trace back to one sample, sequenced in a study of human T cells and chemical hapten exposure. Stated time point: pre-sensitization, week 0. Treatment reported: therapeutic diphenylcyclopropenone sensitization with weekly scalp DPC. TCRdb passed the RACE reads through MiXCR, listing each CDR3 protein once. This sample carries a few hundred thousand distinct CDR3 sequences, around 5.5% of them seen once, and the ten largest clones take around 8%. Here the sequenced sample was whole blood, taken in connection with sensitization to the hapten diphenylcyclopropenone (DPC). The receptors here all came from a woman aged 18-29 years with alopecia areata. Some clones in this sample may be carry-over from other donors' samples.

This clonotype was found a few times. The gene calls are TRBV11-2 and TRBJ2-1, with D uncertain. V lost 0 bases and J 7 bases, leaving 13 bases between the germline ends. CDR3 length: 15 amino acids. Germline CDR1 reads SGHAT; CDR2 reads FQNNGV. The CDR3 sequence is CASSLDLRLSNEQFF. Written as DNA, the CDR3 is TGTGCCAGCAGCTTAGATCTTAGGCTATCGAATGAGCAGTTCTTC.

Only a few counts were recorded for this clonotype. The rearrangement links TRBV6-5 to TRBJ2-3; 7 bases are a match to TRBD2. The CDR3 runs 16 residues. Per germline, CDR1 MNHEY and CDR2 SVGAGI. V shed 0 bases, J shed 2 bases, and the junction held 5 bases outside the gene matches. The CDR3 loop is CASSYSSGGYTDTQYF. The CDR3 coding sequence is TGTGCCAGCAGTTACTCATCGGGGGGATACACAGATACGCAGTATTTT.

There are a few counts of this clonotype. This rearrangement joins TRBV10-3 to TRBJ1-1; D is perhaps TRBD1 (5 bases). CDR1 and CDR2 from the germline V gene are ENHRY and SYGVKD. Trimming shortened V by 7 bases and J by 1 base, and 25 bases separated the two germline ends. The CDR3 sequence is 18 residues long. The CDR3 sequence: CAINSGAGNHTWNTEAFF. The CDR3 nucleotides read TGTGCCATCAATTCGGGAGCAGGGAACCACACCTGGAACACTGAAGCTTTCTTT.

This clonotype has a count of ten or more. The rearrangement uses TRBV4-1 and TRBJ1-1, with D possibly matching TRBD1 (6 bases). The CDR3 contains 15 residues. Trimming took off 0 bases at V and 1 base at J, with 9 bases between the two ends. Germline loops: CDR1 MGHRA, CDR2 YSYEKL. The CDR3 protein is CASSQDRTANTEAFF. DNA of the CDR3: TGCGCCAGCAGCCAAGATCGGACAGCGAACACTGAAGCTTTCTTT.

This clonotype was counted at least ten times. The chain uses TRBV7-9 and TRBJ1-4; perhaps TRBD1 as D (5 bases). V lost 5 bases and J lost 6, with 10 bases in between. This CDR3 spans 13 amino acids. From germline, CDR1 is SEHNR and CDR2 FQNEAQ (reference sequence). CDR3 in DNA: TGTGCCAGCAGCCGGGACGGGGATGAAAAACTGTTTTTT. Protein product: CASSRDGDEKLFF. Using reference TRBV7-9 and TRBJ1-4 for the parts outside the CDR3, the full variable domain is DTGVSQNPRHKITKRGQNVTFRCDPISEHNRLYWYRQTLGQGPEFLTYFQNEAQLEKSRLLSDRFSAERPKGSFSTLEIQRTEQGDSAMYLCASSRDGDEKLFFGSGTQLSVL.

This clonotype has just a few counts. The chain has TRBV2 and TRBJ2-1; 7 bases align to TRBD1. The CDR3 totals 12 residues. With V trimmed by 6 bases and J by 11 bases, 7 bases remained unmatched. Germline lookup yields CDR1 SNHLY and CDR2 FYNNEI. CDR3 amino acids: CASSQGTDKQFF. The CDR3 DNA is TGTGCCAGCAGCCAAGGGACAGACAAGCAGTTCTTC.

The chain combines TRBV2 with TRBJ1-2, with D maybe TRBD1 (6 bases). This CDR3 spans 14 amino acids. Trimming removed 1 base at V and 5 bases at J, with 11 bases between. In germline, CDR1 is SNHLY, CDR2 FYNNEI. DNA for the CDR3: TGTGCCAGCAGTGAAGTCAGGGGACCATATGGCTACACCTTC. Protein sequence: CASSEVRGPYGYTF.

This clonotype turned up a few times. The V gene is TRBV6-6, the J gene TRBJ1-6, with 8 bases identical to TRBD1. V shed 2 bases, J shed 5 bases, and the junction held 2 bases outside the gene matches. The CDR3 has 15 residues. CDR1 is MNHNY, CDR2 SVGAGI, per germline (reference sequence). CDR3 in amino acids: CASSYAGQDNSPLHF. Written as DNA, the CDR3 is TGTGCCAGCAGTTACGCGGGACAGGATAATTCACCCCTCCACTTT.

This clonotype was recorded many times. In nucleotides, the CDR3 is TGTGCCAGCAGTTCCCCAGGGATCAATCAGCCCCAGCATTTT. Translating it yields CASSSPGINQPQHF. The chain joins TRBV28 to TRBJ1-5, with a weak D call TRBD1 (5 bases). The germline gives CDR1 MDHEN, CDR2 SYDVKM. This CDR3 is 14 amino acids long. V was trimmed by 4 bases and J by 3 bases, leaving 10 bases between them.

CDR3 residues: CASRHVRFEASTGELFF. The CDR3 nucleotides are TGCGCCAGCAGACACGTCAGGTTCGAAGCGAGTACCGGGGAGCTGTTTTTT. The gene calls are TRBV5-1 and TRBJ2-2; D remains ambiguous. CDR3 length: 17 amino acids. Germline V CDR1 and CDR2: SGHRS, YFSETQ. V dropped 5 bases and J dropped 5 bases, with 22 bases sitting between them.

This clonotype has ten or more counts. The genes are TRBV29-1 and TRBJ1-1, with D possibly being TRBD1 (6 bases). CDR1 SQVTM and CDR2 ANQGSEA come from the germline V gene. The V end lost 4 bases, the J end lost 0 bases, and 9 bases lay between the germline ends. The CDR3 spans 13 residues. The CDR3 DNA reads TGCAGCGTTGTCAGGGGCATGAACACTGAAGCTTTCTTT. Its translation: CSVVRGMNTEAFF.

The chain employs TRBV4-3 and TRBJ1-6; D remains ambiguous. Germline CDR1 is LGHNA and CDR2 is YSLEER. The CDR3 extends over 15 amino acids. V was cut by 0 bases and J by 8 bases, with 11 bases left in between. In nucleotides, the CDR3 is TGCGCCAGCAGCCAAGACGAATATGGGGATTCACCCCTCCACTTT. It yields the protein CASSQDEYGDSPLHF.

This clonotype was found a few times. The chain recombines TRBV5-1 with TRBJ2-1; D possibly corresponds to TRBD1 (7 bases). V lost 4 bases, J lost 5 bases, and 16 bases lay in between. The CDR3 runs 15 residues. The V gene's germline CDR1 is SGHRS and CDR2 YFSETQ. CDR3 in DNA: TGCGCCAGCAGCCTCAGTATCAGGGGGGACAATGAGCAGTTCTTC. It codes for CASSLSIRGDNEQFF.

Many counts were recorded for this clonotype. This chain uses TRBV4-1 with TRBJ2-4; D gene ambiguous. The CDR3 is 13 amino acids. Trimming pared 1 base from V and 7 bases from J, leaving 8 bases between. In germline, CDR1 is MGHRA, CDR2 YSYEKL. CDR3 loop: CASSQVTFNIQYF. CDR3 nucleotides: TGCGCCAGCAGCCAAGTGACATTTAACATTCAGTACTTC.

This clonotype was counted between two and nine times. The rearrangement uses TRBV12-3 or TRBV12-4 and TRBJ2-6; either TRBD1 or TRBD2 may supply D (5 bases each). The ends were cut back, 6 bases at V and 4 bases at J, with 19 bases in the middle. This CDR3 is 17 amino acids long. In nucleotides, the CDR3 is TGTGCCAGCAGCCCTAAAAGGACGGGGCGCGGGGCCAACGTCCTGACTTTC. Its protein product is CASSPKRTGRGANVLTF.

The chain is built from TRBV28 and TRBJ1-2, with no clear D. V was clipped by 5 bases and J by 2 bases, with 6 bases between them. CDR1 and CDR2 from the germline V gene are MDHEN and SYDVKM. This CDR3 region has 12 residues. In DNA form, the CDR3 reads TGTGCCAGCAGTCTAAAAAACTATGGCTACACCTTC. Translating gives CASSLKNYGYTF.

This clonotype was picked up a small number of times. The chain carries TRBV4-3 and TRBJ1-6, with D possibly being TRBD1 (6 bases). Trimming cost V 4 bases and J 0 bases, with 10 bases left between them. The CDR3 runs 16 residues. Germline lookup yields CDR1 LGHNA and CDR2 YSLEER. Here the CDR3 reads CASSLSGASYNSPLHF. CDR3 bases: TGCGCCAGCAGCCTCTCGGGGGCCTCCTATAATTCACCCCTCCACTTT.

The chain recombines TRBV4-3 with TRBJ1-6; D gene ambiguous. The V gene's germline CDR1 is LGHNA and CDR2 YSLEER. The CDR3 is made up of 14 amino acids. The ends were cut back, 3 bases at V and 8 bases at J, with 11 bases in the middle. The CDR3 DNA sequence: TGCGCCAGCAGCCACGGATCCCCTGATTCACCCCTCCACTTT. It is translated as CASSHGSPDSPLHF.

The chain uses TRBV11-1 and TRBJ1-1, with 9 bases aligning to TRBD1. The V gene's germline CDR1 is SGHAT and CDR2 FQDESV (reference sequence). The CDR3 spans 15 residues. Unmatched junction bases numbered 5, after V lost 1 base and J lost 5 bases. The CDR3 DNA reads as TGTGCCAGCAGCTTAGATGGGACAGGGCCAACTGAAGCTTTCTTT. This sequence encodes CASSLDGTGPTEAFF.

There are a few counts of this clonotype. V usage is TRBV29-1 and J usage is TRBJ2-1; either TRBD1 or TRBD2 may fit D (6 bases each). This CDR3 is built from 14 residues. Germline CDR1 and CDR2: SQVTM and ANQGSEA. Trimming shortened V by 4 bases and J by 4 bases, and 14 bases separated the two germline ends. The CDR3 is CSVVGTGTYNEQFF. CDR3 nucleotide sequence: TGCAGCGTTGTAGGTACAGGGACTTACAATGAGCAGTTCTTC.

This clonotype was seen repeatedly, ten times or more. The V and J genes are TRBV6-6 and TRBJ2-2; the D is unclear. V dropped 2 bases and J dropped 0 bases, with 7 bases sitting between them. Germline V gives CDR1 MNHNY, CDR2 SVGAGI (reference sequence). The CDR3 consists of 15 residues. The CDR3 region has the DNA TGTGCCAGCAGTTACGTTAACGCGAACACCGGGGAGCTGTTTTTT. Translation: CASSYVNANTGELFF.

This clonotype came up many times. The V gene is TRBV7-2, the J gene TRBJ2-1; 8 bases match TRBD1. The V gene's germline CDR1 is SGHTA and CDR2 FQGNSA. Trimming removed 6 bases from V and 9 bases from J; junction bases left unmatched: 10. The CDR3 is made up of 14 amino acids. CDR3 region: CASRGTRQGTEQFF. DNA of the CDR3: TGTGCCAGCAGGGGGACGAGACAGGGGACTGAGCAGTTCTTC.